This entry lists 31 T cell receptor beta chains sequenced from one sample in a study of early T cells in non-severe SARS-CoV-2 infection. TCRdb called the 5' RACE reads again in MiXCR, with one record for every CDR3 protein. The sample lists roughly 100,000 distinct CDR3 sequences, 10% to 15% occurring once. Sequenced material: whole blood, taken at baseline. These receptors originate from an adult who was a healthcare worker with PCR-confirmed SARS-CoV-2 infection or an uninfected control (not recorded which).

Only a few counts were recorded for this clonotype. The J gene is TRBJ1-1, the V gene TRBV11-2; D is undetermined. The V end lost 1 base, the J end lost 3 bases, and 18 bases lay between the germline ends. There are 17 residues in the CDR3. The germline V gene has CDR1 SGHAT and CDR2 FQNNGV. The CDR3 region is CASSLVRGTGRDTEAFF. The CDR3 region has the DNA TGTGCCAGCAGCTTAGTAAGAGGTACGGGTAGGGACACTGAAGCTTTCTTT.

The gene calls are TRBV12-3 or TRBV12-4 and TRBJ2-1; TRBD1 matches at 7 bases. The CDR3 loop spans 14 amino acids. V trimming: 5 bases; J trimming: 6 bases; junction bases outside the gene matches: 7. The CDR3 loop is CASSTRDSGNEQFF. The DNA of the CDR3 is TGTGCCAGCAGTACCAGGGACAGCGGCAATGAGCAGTTCTTC.

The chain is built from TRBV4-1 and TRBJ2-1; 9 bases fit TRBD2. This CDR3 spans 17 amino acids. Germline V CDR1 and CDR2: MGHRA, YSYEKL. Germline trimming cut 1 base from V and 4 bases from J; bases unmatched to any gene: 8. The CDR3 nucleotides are TGCGCCAGCAGCCAAGTTCACTCTAGCGGGATATACAATGAGCAGTTCTTC. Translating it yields CASSQVHSSGIYNEQFF.

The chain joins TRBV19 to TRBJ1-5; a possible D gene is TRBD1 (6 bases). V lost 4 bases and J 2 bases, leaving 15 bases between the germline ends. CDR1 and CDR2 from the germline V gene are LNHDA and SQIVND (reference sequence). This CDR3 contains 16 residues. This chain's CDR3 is CASSTPGRGGNQPQHF. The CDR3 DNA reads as TGTGCCAGTAGTACCCCGGGCAGGGGAGGCAATCAGCCCCAGCATTTT.

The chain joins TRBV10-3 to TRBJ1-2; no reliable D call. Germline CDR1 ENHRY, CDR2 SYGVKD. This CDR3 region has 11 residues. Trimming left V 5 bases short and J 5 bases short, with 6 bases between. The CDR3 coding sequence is TGTGCCATCAGTATATCGTATGGCTACACCTTC. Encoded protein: CAISISYGYTF.

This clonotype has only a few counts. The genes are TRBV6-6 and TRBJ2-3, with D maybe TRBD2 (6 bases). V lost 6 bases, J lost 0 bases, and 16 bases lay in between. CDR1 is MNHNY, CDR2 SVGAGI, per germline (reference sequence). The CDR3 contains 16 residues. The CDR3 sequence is CASSPGGGVSTDTQYF. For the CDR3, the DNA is TGTGCCAGCAGCCCCGGTGGCGGGGTCAGCACAGATACGCAGTATTTT.

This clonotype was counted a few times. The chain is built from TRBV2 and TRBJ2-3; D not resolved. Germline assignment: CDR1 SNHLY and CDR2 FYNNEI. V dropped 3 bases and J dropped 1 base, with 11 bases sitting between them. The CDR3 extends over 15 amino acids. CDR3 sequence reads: CASSDVGAGTDTQYF. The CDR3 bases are TGTGCCAGCAGTGACGTTGGTGCCGGCACAGATACGCAGTATTTT. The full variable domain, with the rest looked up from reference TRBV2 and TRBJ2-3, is EPEVTQTPSHQVTQMGQEVILRCVPISNHLYFYWYRQILGQKVEFLVSFYNNEISEKSEIFDDQFSVERPDGSNFTLKIRSTKLEDSAMYFCASSDVGAGTDTQYFGPGTRLTVL.

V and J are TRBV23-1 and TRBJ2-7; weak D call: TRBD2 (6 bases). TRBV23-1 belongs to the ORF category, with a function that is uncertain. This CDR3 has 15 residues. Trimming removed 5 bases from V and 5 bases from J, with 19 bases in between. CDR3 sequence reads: CASSYPSARGNEQYF. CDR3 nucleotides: TGCGCCAGCAGTTACCCTAGCGCCCGGGGAAACGAGCAGTACTTC.

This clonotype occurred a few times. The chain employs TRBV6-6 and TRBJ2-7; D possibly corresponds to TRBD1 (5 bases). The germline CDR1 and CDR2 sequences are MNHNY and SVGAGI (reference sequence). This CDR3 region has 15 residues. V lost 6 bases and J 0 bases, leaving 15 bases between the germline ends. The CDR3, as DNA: TGTGCCAGCAGACCTATTCAAGGGGTCTCCTACGAGCAGTACTTC. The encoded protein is CASRPIQGVSYEQYF.

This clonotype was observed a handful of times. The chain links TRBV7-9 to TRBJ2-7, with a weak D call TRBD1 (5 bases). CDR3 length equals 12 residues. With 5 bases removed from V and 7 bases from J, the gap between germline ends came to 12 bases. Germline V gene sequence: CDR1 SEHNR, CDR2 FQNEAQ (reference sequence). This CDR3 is CASSDRSGEQYF. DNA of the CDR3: TGTGCCAGCAGCGATCGCTCAGGGGAGCAGTACTTC. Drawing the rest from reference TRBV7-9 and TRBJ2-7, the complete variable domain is DTGVSQNPRHKITKRGQNVTFRCDPISEHNRLYWYRQTLGQGPEFLTYFQNEAQLEKSRLLSDRFSAERPKGSFSTLEIQRTEQGDSAMYLCASSDRSGEQYFGPGTRLTVT.

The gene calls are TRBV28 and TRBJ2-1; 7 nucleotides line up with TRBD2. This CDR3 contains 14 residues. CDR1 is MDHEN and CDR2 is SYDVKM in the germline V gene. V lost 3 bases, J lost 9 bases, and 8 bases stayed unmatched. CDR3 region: CASSFGGEPTEQFF. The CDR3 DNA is TGTGCCAGCAGTTTTGGGGGGGAACCGACTGAGCAGTTCTTC. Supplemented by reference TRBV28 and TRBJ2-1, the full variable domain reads DVKVTQSSRYLVKRTGEKVFLECVQDMDHENMFWYRQDPGLGLRLIYFSYDVKMKEKGDIPEGYSVSREKKERFSLILESASTNQTSMYLCASSFGGEPTEQFFGPGTRLTVL.

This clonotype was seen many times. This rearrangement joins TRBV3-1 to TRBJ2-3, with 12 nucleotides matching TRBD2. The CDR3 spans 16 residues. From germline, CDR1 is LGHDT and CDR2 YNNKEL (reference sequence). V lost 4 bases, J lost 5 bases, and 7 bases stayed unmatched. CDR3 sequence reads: CASSRASGGAEDTQYF. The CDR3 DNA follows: TGTGCCAGCAGCCGAGCTAGCGGGGGGGCCGAAGATACGCAGTATTTT.

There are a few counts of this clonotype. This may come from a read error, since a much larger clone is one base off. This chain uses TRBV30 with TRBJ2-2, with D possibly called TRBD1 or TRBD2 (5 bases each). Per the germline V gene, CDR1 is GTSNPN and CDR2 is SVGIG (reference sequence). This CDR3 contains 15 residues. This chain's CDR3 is CVWSLRAGTTGELFF. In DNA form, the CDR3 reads TGTGTCTGGAGTCTCAGAGCAGGGACCACCGGGGAGCTGTTTTTT.

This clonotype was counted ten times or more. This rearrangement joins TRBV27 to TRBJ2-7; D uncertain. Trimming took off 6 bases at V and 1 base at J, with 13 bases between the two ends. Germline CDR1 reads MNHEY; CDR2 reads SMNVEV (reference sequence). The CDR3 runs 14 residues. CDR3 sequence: CASRKTMWSYEQYF. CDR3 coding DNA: TGTGCCAGCAGAAAAACAATGTGGTCCTACGAGCAGTACTTC.

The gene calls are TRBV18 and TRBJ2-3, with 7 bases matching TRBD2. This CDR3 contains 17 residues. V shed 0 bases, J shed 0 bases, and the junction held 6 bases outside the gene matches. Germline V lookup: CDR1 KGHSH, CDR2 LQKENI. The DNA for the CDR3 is TGTGCCAGCTCACCACCGGTGGGACTACCTAGCACAGATACGCAGTATTTT. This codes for CASSPPVGLPSTDTQYF.

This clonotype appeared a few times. The CDR3 sequence is CASSQTGGSYREQYF. The CDR3 DNA sequence: TGTGCCAGCAGCCAGACCGGGGGATCATATCGCGAGCAGTACTTC. V is TRBV14 and J is TRBJ2-7; weak D call: TRBD2 (6 bases). Germline V gives CDR1 SGHDN, CDR2 FVKESK. This CDR3 contains 15 residues. Trimming removed 3 bases from V and 6 bases from J, with 18 bases in between.

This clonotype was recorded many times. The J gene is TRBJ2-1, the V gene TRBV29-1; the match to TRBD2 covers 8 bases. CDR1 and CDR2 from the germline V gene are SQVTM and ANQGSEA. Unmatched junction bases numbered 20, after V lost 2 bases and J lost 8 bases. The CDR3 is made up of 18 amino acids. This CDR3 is CSVEFPLRTSGGVDEQFF. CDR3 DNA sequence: TGCAGCGTTGAATTCCCCCTCCGAACTAGCGGAGGGGTAGATGAGCAGTTCTTC.

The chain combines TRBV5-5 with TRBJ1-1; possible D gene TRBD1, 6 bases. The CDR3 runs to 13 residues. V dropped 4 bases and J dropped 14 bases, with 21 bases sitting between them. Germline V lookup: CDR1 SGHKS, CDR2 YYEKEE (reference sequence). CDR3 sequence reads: CASSPRGGARAFF. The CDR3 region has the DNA TGTGCCAGCAGCCCCCGAGGGGGGGCCCGGGCCTTCTTT.

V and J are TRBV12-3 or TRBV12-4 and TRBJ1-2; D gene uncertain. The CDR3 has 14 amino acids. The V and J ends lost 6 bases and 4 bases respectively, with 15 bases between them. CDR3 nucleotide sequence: TGTGCCAGCAGCCCCCAGGAGGTTCCCTATGGCTACACCTTC. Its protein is CASSPQEVPYGYTF.

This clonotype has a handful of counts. The CDR3 here is CASSLGTVSQETQYF. CDR3 nucleotide sequence: TGTGCCAGCAGCTTAGGGACAGTTAGCCAAGAGACCCAGTACTTC. This rearrangement joins TRBV7-2 to TRBJ2-5; D may be TRBD1 (6 bases). V lost 1 base to trimming and J lost 1 base, with 10 bases between them. Per the germline V gene, CDR1 is SGHTA and CDR2 is FQGNSA. CDR3 size: 15 residues.

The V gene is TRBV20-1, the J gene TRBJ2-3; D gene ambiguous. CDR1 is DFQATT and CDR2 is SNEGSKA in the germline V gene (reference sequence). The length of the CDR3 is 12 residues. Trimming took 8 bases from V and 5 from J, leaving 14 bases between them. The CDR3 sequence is CSPLQNRDTQYF. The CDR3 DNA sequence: TGCAGTCCCCTACAGAATCGAGATACGCAGTATTTT.

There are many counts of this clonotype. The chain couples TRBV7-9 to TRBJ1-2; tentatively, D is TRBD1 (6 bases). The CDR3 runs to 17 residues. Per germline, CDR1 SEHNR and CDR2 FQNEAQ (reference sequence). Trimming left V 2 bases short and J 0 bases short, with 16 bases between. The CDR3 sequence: CASSLWSQGLANYGYTF. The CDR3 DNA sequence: TGTGCCAGCAGCTTATGGAGTCAGGGGTTAGCTAACTATGGCTACACCTTC.

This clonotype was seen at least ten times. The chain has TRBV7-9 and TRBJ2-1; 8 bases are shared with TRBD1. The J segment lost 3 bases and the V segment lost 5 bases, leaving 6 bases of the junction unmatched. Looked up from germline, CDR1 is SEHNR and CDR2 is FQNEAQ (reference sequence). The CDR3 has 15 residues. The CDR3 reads CASSERQGLYNEQFF. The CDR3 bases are TGTGCCAGCAGCGAGAGACAGGGGCTCTACAATGAGCAGTTCTTC.

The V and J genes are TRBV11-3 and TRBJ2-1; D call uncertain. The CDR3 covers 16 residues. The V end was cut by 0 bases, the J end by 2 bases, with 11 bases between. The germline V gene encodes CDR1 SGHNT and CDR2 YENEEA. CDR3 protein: CASSLEGRMPYNEQFF. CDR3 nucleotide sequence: TGTGCCAGCAGCTTAGAGGGCAGGATGCCCTACAATGAGCAGTTCTTC.

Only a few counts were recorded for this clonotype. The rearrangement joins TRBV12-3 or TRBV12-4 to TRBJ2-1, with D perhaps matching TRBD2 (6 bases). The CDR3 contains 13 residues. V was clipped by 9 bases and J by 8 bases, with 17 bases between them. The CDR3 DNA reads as TGTGCCAGTAGTCTGACTAGTATCCATGAGCAGTTCTTC. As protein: CASSLTSIHEQFF.

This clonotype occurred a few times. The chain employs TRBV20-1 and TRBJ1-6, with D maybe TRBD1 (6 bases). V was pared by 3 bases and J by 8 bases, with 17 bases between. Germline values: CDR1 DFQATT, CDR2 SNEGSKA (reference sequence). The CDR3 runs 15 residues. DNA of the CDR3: TGCAGTGCTAGCAACTCGGGACAAGTACATTCACCCCTCCACTTT. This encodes CSASNSGQVHSPLHF.

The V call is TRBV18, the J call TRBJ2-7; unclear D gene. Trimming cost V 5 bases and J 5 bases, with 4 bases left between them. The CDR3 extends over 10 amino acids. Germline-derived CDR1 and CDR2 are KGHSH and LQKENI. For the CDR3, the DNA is TGTGCCAGCTCAGGGAACGAGCAGTACTTC. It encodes CASSGNEQYF.

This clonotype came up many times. CDR3 bases: TGTGCCAGCAGTTGGGGACTAGCAGACACAGATACGCAGTATTTT. It encodes CASSWGLADTDTQYF. This chain connects TRBV7-3 to TRBJ2-3, with 9 bases fitting TRBD2. Germline loops: CDR1 SGHTA, CDR2 FQGTGA. V lost 6 bases to trimming and J lost 2 bases; unmatched junction nucleotides: 6. The CDR3 has 15 residues.

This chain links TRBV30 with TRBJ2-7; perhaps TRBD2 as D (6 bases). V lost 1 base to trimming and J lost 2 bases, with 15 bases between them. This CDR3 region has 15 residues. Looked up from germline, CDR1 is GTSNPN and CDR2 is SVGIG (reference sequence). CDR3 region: CAWSAGAPVTYEQYF. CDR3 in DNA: TGTGCCTGGAGTGCGGGAGCGCCCGTCACCTACGAGCAGTACTTC.

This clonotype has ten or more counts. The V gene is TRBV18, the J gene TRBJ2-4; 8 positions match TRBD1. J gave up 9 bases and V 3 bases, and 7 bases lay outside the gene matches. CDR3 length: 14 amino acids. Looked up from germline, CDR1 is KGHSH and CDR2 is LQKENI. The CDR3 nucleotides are TGTGCCAGCTCACCCGGACAGGGCGAGGGCATTCAGTACTTC. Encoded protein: CASSPGQGEGIQYF.

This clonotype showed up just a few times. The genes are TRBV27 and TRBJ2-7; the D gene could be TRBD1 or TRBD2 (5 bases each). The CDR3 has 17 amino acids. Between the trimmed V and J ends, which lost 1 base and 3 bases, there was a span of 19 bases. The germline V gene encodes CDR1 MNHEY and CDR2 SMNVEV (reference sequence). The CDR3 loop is CASSLFPTGTGLYEQYF. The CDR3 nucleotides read TGTGCCAGCAGTTTATTCCCCACCGGGACGGGTCTCTACGAGCAGTACTTC.